The 32 T cell receptor beta chains presented below share a single source sample, sequenced in a study of T cell responses to AZD1222 COVID-19 vaccine. Libraries were prepared by immunoSEQ multiplex PCR; TCRdb keeps only in-frame clonotypes and omits some of them. Among about 140,000 clones listed, 84% were seen once. The sample was peripheral blood, taken on day 0 of AZD1222 vaccination. Every receptor here comes from an adult in good health.

This clone was counted a few times. This chain uses TRBV6-5 with TRBJ1-2; TRBD1 might be the D (6 bases). Germline-derived CDR1 and CDR2 are MNHEY and SVGAGI. This CDR3 is 12 amino acids long. The V and J ends lost 7 bases and 4 bases respectively, with 10 bases between them. The CDR3: CASNQQGYGYTF. CDR3 in DNA: TGTGCCAGCAATCAACAGGGCTATGGCTACACCTTC.

This clone has just a few counts. The CDR3 bases are TGTGCCAGCAGCCCTCCACAGGGACTGGGCGGTGGAAAACTGTTTTTT. Translated, it gives CASSPPQGLGGGKLFF. The J gene is TRBJ1-4, the V gene TRBV28, with TRBD1 as a possible D gene (6 bases). V lost 6 bases and J 10 bases, leaving 24 bases between the germline ends. The CDR3 is 16 amino acids. The V gene's germline CDR1 is MDHEN and CDR2 SYDVKM.

The J gene is TRBJ2-1, the V gene TRBV7-3; D possibly matches TRBD1 or TRBD2 (6 bases each). Trimming took off 5 bases at V and 8 bases at J, with 10 bases between the two ends. CDR1 SGHTA and CDR2 FQGTGA come from the germline V gene. CDR3 size: 12 residues. CDR3 nucleotides: TGTGCCAGCAGCATAAGGGGGGATGAGCAGTTCTTC. Translation: CASSIRGDEQFF.

This rearrangement joins TRBV5-1 to TRBJ1-6, with no clear D. The CDR3 is made up of 15 amino acids. Germline lookup yields CDR1 SGHRS and CDR2 YFSETQ. V shed 2 bases and J shed 4 bases, with 10 bases lying between them. CDR3 in DNA: TGCGCCAGCAGCTTAAACGGGGAATATAATTCACCCCTCCACTTT. Translating gives CASSLNGEYNSPLHF.

This chain uses TRBV12-3 or TRBV12-4 with TRBJ1-5; D gene uncertain. V was trimmed by 5 bases and J by 8 bases, leaving 13 bases between them. The CDR3 consists of 13 residues. This CDR3 reads CASSPTQREPQHF. As DNA, the CDR3 is TGTGCCAGCAGTCCGACACAACGGGAGCCCCAGCATTTT.

V gene TRBV9 combines with J gene TRBJ2-1; D is unresolved. The ends were cut back, 0 bases at V and 0 bases at J, with 7 bases in the middle. There are 15 residues in the CDR3. Germline loops: CDR1 SGDLS, CDR2 YYNGEE. The CDR3 bases are TGTGCCAGCAGCGTAGAGGCGTCCTCCTACAATGAGCAGTTCTTC. This sequence encodes CASSVEASSYNEQFF.

The rearrangement links TRBV7-9 to TRBJ2-7; 7 bases fit TRBD1. CDR3 length equals 15 residues. V lost 5 bases and J lost 3; bases outside the gene matches: 10. In germline, CDR1 is SEHNR, CDR2 FQNEAQ (reference sequence). The CDR3 DNA reads TGTGCCAGCAGCCATCCGGGACAGCCAGTCTACGAGCAGTACTTC. Its translation: CASSHPGQPVYEQYF.

This chain joins TRBV30 and TRBJ1-1; D gene uncertain. Germline V gives CDR1 GTSNPN, CDR2 SVGIG (reference sequence). Between the trimmed V and J ends, which lost 0 bases and 5 bases, there was a span of 13 bases. CDR3 length: 14 residues. The CDR3 spells CAWSVTAGGTEAFF. The CDR3 DNA follows: TGTGCCTGGAGTGTAACAGCCGGAGGTACTGAAGCTTTCTTT. Supplemented by reference TRBV30 and TRBJ1-1, the full variable domain reads SQTIHQWPATLVQPVGSPLSLECTVEGTSNPNLYWYRQAAGRGLQLLFYSVGIGQISSEVPQNLSASRPQDRQFILSSKKLLLSDSGFYLCAWSVTAGGTEAFFGQGTRLTVV.

The chain couples TRBV3-1 (or the pseudogene TRBV3-2) to TRBJ1-6, with D possibly being TRBD1 (5 bases). CDR1 and CDR2 from the germline V gene are LGHDT and YNNKEL (reference sequence). The CDR3 runs to 15 residues. The V end was cut by 4 bases, the J end by 5 bases, with 12 bases between. The CDR3, as DNA: TGTGCCAGCAGCCGCCTACGGGGGGATAATTCACCCCTCCACTTT. Amino acids: CASSRLRGDNSPLHF.

The rearrangement links TRBV5-1 to TRBJ2-3; D gene ambiguous. The length of the CDR3 is 16 residues. V was cut by 4 bases and J by 0 bases, with 15 bases left in between. Germline V gene lookup returns CDR1 SGHRS and CDR2 YFSETQ. CDR3 in DNA: TGCGCCAGCAGCAGAGCGCTAGAATTAAGCACAGATACGCAGTATTTT. Its protein is CASSRALELSTDTQYF.

The rearrangement joins TRBV7-2 to TRBJ2-6, with 7 bases aligning to TRBD2. This CDR3 has 19 amino acids. Germline V gives CDR1 SGHTA, CDR2 FQGNSA. J gave up 3 bases and V 5 bases, and 16 bases lay outside the gene matches. This CDR3 reads CASSQQNLDPGGGANVLTF. CDR3 in DNA: TGTGCCAGCAGCCAACAGAACTTGGACCCGGGAGGTGGGGCCAACGTCCTGACTTTC.

V gene TRBV2 combines with J gene TRBJ1-1; D is possibly TRBD1 (5 bases). V was cut by 7 bases and J by 3 bases, with 15 bases left in between. Per the germline V gene, CDR1 is SNHLY and CDR2 is FYNNEI. The CDR3 runs to 14 residues. For the CDR3, the DNA is TGTGCCAGCATTCTGCCCGGGGGGGACACTGAAGCTTTCTTT. It encodes CASILPGGDTEAFF.

This sequence joins TRBV29-1 and TRBJ1-3; 8 positions match TRBD1. Germline V CDR1 and CDR2: SQVTM, ANQGSEA. J lost 0 bases, V lost 4 bases, and 8 bases had no gene match. This CDR3 has 16 residues. In nucleotides, the CDR3 is TGCAGCGTTGGTTTTACAGGGGGGATCTCTGGAAACACCATATATTTT. Protein sequence: CSVGFTGGISGNTIYF.

This clone has only a few counts. This rearrangement joins TRBV3-1 (or the pseudogene TRBV3-2) to TRBJ1-2; 10 bases fit TRBD1. V lost 2 bases and J lost 8; bases outside the gene matches: 2. Germline-derived CDR1 and CDR2 are LGHDT and YNNKEL (reference sequence). The CDR3 has 13 residues. CDR3 amino acids: CASSQRTGGGYTF. CDR3 DNA sequence: TGTGCCAGCAGCCAAAGGACAGGGGGGGGCTACACCTTC.

The chain uses TRBV27 and TRBJ2-7; D is undetermined. The V end lost 8 bases, the J end lost 0 bases, and 11 bases lay between the germline ends. The CDR3 consists of 13 residues. The germline CDR1 and CDR2 sequences are MNHEY and SMNVEV (reference sequence). For the CDR3, the DNA is TGTGCCAGCGGTACGGCCTTCTCCTACGAGCAGTACTTC. It encodes CASGTAFSYEQYF.

CDR3 in amino acids: CASRLESSYNSPLHF. CDR3 DNA: TGTGCCAGCAGGTTAGAGAGCTCCTATAATTCACCCCTCCACTTT. The rearrangement uses TRBV2 and TRBJ1-6; D uncertain. CDR3 length: 15 amino acids. The germline V gene encodes CDR1 SNHLY and CDR2 FYNNEI. With 6 bases removed from V and 0 bases from J, the gap between germline ends came to 9 bases. Supplemented by reference TRBV2 and TRBJ1-6, the full variable domain reads EPEVTQTPSHQVTQMGQEVILRCVPISNHLYFYWYRQILGQKVEFLVSFYNNEISEKSEIFDDQFSVERPDGSNFTLKIRSTKLEDSAMYFCASRLESSYNSPLHFGNGTRLTVT.

The genes are TRBV5-1 and TRBJ2-7; 8 bases match TRBD1. V gave up 4 bases and J gave up 5 bases; unmatched junction bases: 5. Germline values: CDR1 SGHRS, CDR2 YFSETQ. The CDR3 sequence is 13 residues long. CDR3 coding DNA: TGCGCCAGCAGCCCGACAGGGGCCAACGAGCAGTACTTC. Protein: CASSPTGANEQYF.

This clone was detected once. The V gene is TRBV27, the J gene TRBJ2-7; unclear D gene. Trimming pared 5 bases from V and 2 bases from J, leaving 10 bases between. The CDR3 loop spans 13 amino acids. In germline, CDR1 is MNHEY, CDR2 SMNVEV (reference sequence). The CDR3 reads CASSVRATYEQYF. DNA for the CDR3: TGTGCCAGCAGTGTCCGTGCAACCTACGAGCAGTACTTC.

J is TRBJ1-4 and V is TRBV7-8, with D possibly TRBD1 on 6 matching bases. Germline loops: CDR1 SGHVS, CDR2 FQNEAQ. The CDR3 is 13 residues long. V was clipped by 5 bases and J by 10 bases, with 14 bases between them. CDR3 region: CASSAQQGGKLFF. In nucleotides, the CDR3 is TGTGCCAGCAGCGCCCAACAGGGTGGAAAACTGTTTTTT.

The rearrangement links TRBV2 to TRBJ2-5; the D is unclear. Germline values: CDR1 SNHLY, CDR2 FYNNEI. The V end was cut by 7 bases, the J end by 4 bases, with 16 bases between. This CDR3 is built from 14 residues. The CDR3 DNA follows: TGTGCCAGCATATATGGGCCGGGCGTAGAGACCCAGTACTTC. Its protein is CASIYGPGVETQYF.

V gene TRBV11-1 combines with J gene TRBJ1-4; D uncertain. V dropped 2 bases and J dropped 8 bases, with 9 bases sitting between them. Germline V gene lookup returns CDR1 SGHAT and CDR2 FQDESV (reference sequence). The CDR3 is 13 amino acids. The CDR3 DNA follows: TGTGCCAGCAGCTTAAGGAGGGAGGAAAAACTGTTTTTT. Translated, it gives CASSLRREEKLFF.

This sequence joins TRBV7-6 and TRBJ2-2; 9 bases map to TRBD2. Trimming cost V 0 bases and J 4 bases; bases outside gene matches: 9. CDR3 length: 18 residues. CDR1 is SGHVS, CDR2 FNYEAQ, per germline. CDR3: CASSLASGGPRGTGELFF. The CDR3 DNA sequence: TGTGCCAGCAGCTTAGCTAGCGGGGGCCCCCGTGGCACCGGGGAGCTGTTTTTT.

The chain links TRBV15 to TRBJ1-6; maybe TRBD1 (5 bases). The V end was cut by 0 bases, the J end by 7 bases, with 13 bases between. Germline lookup yields CDR1 LNHNV and CDR2 YYDKDF (reference sequence). The CDR3 totals 16 residues. The CDR3 protein is CATSRDQAGRNSPLHF. The CDR3 DNA is TGTGCCACCAGCAGAGATCAAGCGGGACGGAATTCACCCCTCCACTTT.

This sequence joins TRBV30 and TRBJ2-7, with a tentative D call TRBD2 (6 bases). This CDR3 region has 15 residues. V was shortened by 0 bases and J by 1 base, with 13 bases between the two germline ends. Germline loops: CDR1 GTSNPN, CDR2 SVGIG (reference sequence). The CDR3, as DNA: TGTGCCTGGAGTGTGTGGGGGGTGCTATCCTACGAGCAGTACTTC. Protein sequence: CAWSVWGVLSYEQYF.

This chain joins TRBV15 and TRBJ1-1; weak D call: TRBD1 (5 bases). Germline V gene lookup returns CDR1 LNHNV and CDR2 YYDKDF (reference sequence). This CDR3 is built from 20 residues. Deletions cut 0 bases from V and 0 bases from J, with 23 bases between. This CDR3 is CATSRDGFGARSGMNTEAFF. In DNA, the CDR3 is TGTGCCACCAGCAGAGATGGGTTTGGGGCGAGGAGTGGGATGAACACTGAAGCTTTCTTT. The full variable domain, completed using reference TRBV15 and TRBJ1-1, is DAMVIQNPRYQVTQFGKPVTLSCSQTLNHNVMYWYQQKSSQAPKLLFHYYDKDFNNEADTPDNFQSRRPNTSFCFLDIRSPGLGDTAMYLCATSRDGFGARSGMNTEAFFGQGTRLTVV.

For the CDR3, the DNA is TGTGCCAGCTCAAAGGACGCGAACACTGAAGCTTTCTTT. This sequence encodes CASSKDANTEAFF. This chain joins TRBV18 and TRBJ1-1; D gene uncertain. CDR3 size: 13 residues. Looked up from germline, CDR1 is KGHSH and CDR2 is LQKENI. The V end lost 5 bases, the J end lost 1 base, and 8 bases lay between the germline ends. Full variable domain (rest looked up from reference TRBV18 and TRBJ1-1): NAGVMQNPRHLVRRRGQEARLRCSPMKGHSHVYWYRQLPEEGLKFMVYLQKENIIDESGMPKERFSAEFPKEGPSILRIQQVVRGDSAAYFCASSKDANTEAFFGQGTRLTVV.

Concerning this clone: At one boundary the junction diverges from the germline segment, which might be a read error. The chain links TRBV28 to TRBJ2-4; perhaps TRBD2 as D (5 bases). Per the germline V gene, CDR1 is MDHEN and CDR2 is SYDVKM. The CDR3 extends over 16 amino acids. CDR3 sequence reads: CASSSFQEGAKNIQYF. In DNA form, the CDR3 reads TGTGCCAGTAGTTCTTTCCAAGAGGGAGCCAAAAACATTCAGTACTTC.

The genes are TRBV7-3 and TRBJ1-1, with TRBD1 matching over 7 bases. CDR3 length: 16 amino acids. CDR1 is SGHTA and CDR2 is FQGTGA in the germline V gene. The junction had 14 bases not matched to a gene; V was cut back by 5 bases and J by 5 bases. CDR3 loop: CASSKSRTGTDTEAFF. The DNA of the CDR3 is TGTGCCAGCAGCAAGAGCAGAACCGGGACAGATACTGAAGCTTTCTTT.

This sequence joins TRBV28 and TRBJ1-2, with TRBD1 matching over 10 bases. V was clipped by 6 bases and J by 8 bases; unmatched bases: 12. The CDR3 has 15 amino acids. The germline CDR1 and CDR2 sequences are MDHEN and SYDVKM. This chain's CDR3 is CASRLGDRGLEGYTF. Written as DNA, the CDR3 is TGTGCCAGCAGGTTGGGCGACAGGGGGCTGGAAGGCTACACCTTC.

This chain uses TRBV29-1 with TRBJ2-5, with TRBD2 matching 12 bases. The CDR3 is 15 amino acids. Losses at the gene ends were 4 bases for V and 5 bases for J; bases not matched to a gene: 8. Germline CDR1 reads SQVTM; CDR2 reads ANQGSEA. The CDR3 DNA is TGCAGCGTTGTTCCTAGCGGGGGGGCCGGTGAGACCCAGTACTTC. Translated, it gives CSVVPSGGAGETQYF.

The rearrangement joins TRBV30 to TRBJ1-5, with 7 bases lining up with TRBD1. V was pared by 3 bases and J by 4 bases, with 6 bases of the junction left unmatched. Germline loops: CDR1 GTSNPN, CDR2 SVGIG (reference sequence). The CDR3 is 14 amino acids. CDR3 DNA sequence: TGTGCCTGGAGCAACAGGGGTCCTAATCAGCCCCAGCATTTT. This gives the protein CAWSNRGPNQPQHF.

The chain links TRBV13 to TRBJ1-1, with D uncertain. V was clipped by 6 bases and J by 3 bases, with 17 bases between them. Germline lookup yields CDR1 PRHDT and CDR2 FYEKMQ (reference sequence). This CDR3 region has 15 residues. The CDR3 nucleotides read TGTGCCAGCAGGGCCCACGGTGTTCAGGACACTGAAGCTTTCTTT. This codes for CASRAHGVQDTEAFF.